The 8 T cell receptor beta chains below all came from one sample that was sequenced in a study of CD8+ T cells in alopecia areata. RNA, once extracted, was reverse transcribed into cDNA for use as the sequencing template. The table came from immunoSEQ multiplex PCR; TCRdb's copy has only in-frame clones and leaves some out. Of 90,000 to 120,000 clones detected, over 80% appear once; the ten largest clones hold less than 30%. Treatment denoted: oral pan-JAK inhibitor, 5-10 mg twice daily. Sequences were derived from CD8+ T cells sorted from blood, sampled at week 24, from a patient treated with tofacitinib. These receptors were taken from a human donor with alopecia areata.

The table lists this clone with a count of one. Without the conserved terminal phenylalanine or tryptophan, this CDR3 likely stems from a read error. The chain uses TRBV7-6 and TRBJ2-7, with 13 bases fitting TRBD2. The germline V gene encodes CDR1 SGHVS and CDR2 FNYEAQ. J lost 3 bases, V lost 5 bases, and 13 bases had no gene match. The CDR3 length is 18 residues. The CDR3 DNA reads TGTGCCAGCAGCGGACTCGGGACTAGCGGGGACCCTCGCTACGAGCAGTACCTC. The encoded protein is CASSGLGTSGDPRYEQYL.

This clone was seen more than once but under ten times. The chain combines TRBV7-9 with TRBJ2-5, with D perhaps matching TRBD1 (6 bases). Trimming took 2 bases from V and 5 from J, leaving 15 bases between them. Per germline, CDR1 SEHNR and CDR2 FQNEAQ (reference sequence). This CDR3 is built from 15 residues. The CDR3 sequence: CASSLKGVSKETQYF. The CDR3 region has the DNA TGTGCCAGCAGCTTAAAGGGGGTCTCCAAGGAGACCCAGTACTTC.

This chain joins TRBV7-9 and TRBJ2-7; no clear D gene. The germline gives CDR1 SEHNR, CDR2 FQNEAQ (reference sequence). The CDR3 runs 13 residues. Trimming took 7 bases from V and 4 from J, leaving 14 bases between them. CDR3 amino acids: CASILDNPYEQYF. Here the CDR3 DNA reads TGTGCCAGCATCCTCGACAACCCATACGAGCAGTACTTC.

The CDR3 coding sequence is TGTGCCAGCAGCTTCCAGGGTCCAGATACGCAGTATTTT. It is translated as CASSFQGPDTQYF. The chain has TRBV5-6 and TRBJ2-3, with a weak D call TRBD1 (5 bases). From germline, CDR1 is SGHDT and CDR2 YYEEEE. Trimming removed 2 bases from V and 4 bases from J, with 8 bases in between. The CDR3 is 13 residues long.

This chain uses TRBV5-5 with TRBJ2-7; D is perhaps TRBD1 (5 bases). The germline gives CDR1 SGHKS, CDR2 YYEKEE (reference sequence). There are 14 residues in the CDR3. V was pared by 2 bases and J by 0 bases, with 9 bases between. CDR3 protein: CASSLGDSSYEQYF. The CDR3 region has the DNA TGTGCCAGCAGCTTAGGGGATAGCTCCTACGAGCAGTACTTC. The whole variable domain, filled in from reference TRBV5-5 and TRBJ2-7, reads DAGVTQSPTHLIKTRGQQVTLRCSPISGHKSVSWYQQVLGQGPQFIFQYYEKEERGRGNFPDRFSARQFPNYSSELNVNALLLGDSALYLCASSLGDSSYEQYFGPGTRLTVT.

The chain couples TRBV9 to TRBJ1-1; no reliable D call. The CDR3 consists of 15 residues. The germline CDR1 and CDR2 sequences are SGDLS and YYNGEE. V shed 1 base and J shed 5 bases, with 15 bases lying between them. CDR3 in DNA: TGTGCCAGCAGCGTAAAGAGGGAAGGGTGGACTGAAGCTTTCTTT. Translated, it gives CASSVKREGWTEAFF.

This chain uses TRBV28 with TRBJ2-3; D ambiguous. Trimming pared 3 bases from V and 0 bases from J, leaving 4 bases between. The CDR3 has 13 residues. Germline CDR1 and CDR2: MDHEN and SYDVKM. CDR3 residues: CASSFSSTDTQYF. The CDR3 DNA is TGTGCCAGCAGTTTTTCGAGCACAGATACGCAGTATTTT.

The gene calls are TRBV27 and TRBJ2-1, with D unresolved. The CDR3 totals 12 residues. V was pared by 5 bases and J by 6 bases, with 8 bases between. CDR1 is MNHEY and CDR2 is SMNVEV in the germline V gene (reference sequence). CDR3 sequence reads: CASSLNPNEQFF. In DNA, the CDR3 is TGTGCCAGCAGTCTCAACCCCAATGAGCAGTTCTTC.